Each of the 15 T cell receptor beta chains below was sequenced from the same sample in a study of shared clonotypes between healthy human individuals. The table came from immunoSEQ multiplex PCR; TCRdb's copy has only in-frame clones and leaves some out. The table has some 380,000 clones, 90% to 98% seen once. Material for sequencing was memory CD8+ T cells sorted from blood. Documented subset: CD45RO+ cells pooled with CCR7-negative TemRA cells. The receptors derive from a man younger than 45 in good health.

The V call is TRBV4-1, the J call TRBJ2-2; D ambiguous. Trimming stripped 2 bases from V and 4 bases from J, with 14 bases between. The CDR3 loop spans 16 amino acids. CDR1 MGHRA and CDR2 YSYEKL come from the germline V gene. The CDR3 DNA is TGCGCCAGCAGCCAAATAATCGGCTTTACCACCGGGGAGCTGTTTTTT. Translation gives CASSQIIGFTTGELFF.

This chain connects TRBV5-6 to TRBJ1-5; no definite D call. There are 12 residues in the CDR3. The V and J ends lost 2 bases and 4 bases respectively, with 4 bases between them. Looked up from germline, CDR1 is SGHDT and CDR2 is YYEEEE. Here the CDR3 DNA reads TGTGCCAGCAGCTTCGGGAATCAGCCCCAGCATTTT. It translates to CASSFGNQPQHF.

The chain is built from TRBV7-9 and TRBJ2-2; D is possibly TRBD2 (5 bases). The germline CDR1 and CDR2 sequences are SEHNR and FQNEAQ (reference sequence). This CDR3 has 14 residues. The CDR3 DNA reads as TGTGCGTCTCGGACTGGGCCGAACACCGGGGAGCTGTTTTTT. Protein sequence: CASRTGPNTGELFF.

This clone occurred once. V and J are TRBV6-1 and TRBJ1-5; D ambiguous. The germline CDR1 and CDR2 sequences are MNHNS and SASEGT. The CDR3 is made up of 13 amino acids. Trimming pared 0 bases from V and 4 bases from J, leaving 4 bases between. CDR3 residues: CASSEAGNQPQHF. DNA for the CDR3: TGTGCCAGCAGTGAAGCAGGGAATCAGCCCCAGCATTTT.

The table lists this clone with a count of one. The CDR3 sequence: CASTWGGSSGPYTGELFF. The CDR3 region has the DNA TGTGCCAGCACCTGGGGGGGGTCCAGCGGCCCCTACACCGGGGAGCTGTTTTTT. This chain joins TRBV28 and TRBJ2-2; 7 nucleotides align to TRBD2. V dropped 7 bases and J dropped 3; count of bases not matched to a gene: 17. Per germline, CDR1 MDHEN and CDR2 SYDVKM. CDR3 length equals 18 residues.

The chain joins TRBV5-5 to TRBJ1-6; TRBD1 agrees at 7 bases. This CDR3 is built from 17 residues. Germline CDR1 and CDR2: SGHKS and YYEKEE (reference sequence). V lost 2 bases, J lost 10 bases, and 15 bases stayed unmatched. The CDR3 sequence: CASSLFPGQDRESPLHF. CDR3 nucleotide sequence: TGTGCCAGCAGCTTATTTCCAGGACAGGACAGAGAGTCACCCCTCCACTTT.

The V gene is TRBV7-9, the J gene TRBJ2-1; no definite D call. The germline CDR1 and CDR2 sequences are SEHNR and FQNEAQ (reference sequence). The CDR3 covers 17 residues. V lost 0 bases to trimming and J lost 8 bases, with 20 bases between them. The CDR3 here is CASSLASPKTIGHEQFF. The CDR3 DNA sequence: TGTGCCAGCAGCTTAGCGTCCCCGAAGACGATCGGCCATGAGCAGTTCTTC.

The V gene is TRBV9, the J gene TRBJ2-1, with D possibly TRBD2 on 5 matching bases. CDR1 SGDLS and CDR2 YYNGEE come from the germline V gene. Trimming left V 2 bases short and J 0 bases short, with 9 bases between. The CDR3 is 15 amino acids. Written as DNA, the CDR3 is TGTGCCAGCAGCGTTCGCGGGTCCTCCTACAATGAGCAGTTCTTC. Encoded protein: CASSVRGSSYNEQFF. Combining the CDR3 with reference TRBV9 and TRBJ2-1 gives the whole variable domain DSGVTQTPKHLITATGQRVTLRCSPRSGDLSVYWYQQSLDQGLQFLIQYYNGEERAKGNILERFSAQQFPDLHSELNLSSLELGDSALYFCASSVRGSSYNEQFFGPGTRLTVL.

The chain employs TRBV30 and TRBJ1-5; 8 nucleotides align to TRBD1. Germline-derived CDR1 and CDR2 are GTSNPN and SVGIG (reference sequence). This CDR3 spans 13 amino acids. The ends lost 4 bases at V and 1 base at J; junction bases unmatched: 0. CDR3 protein: CAWTGGSNQPQHF. In DNA form, the CDR3 reads TGTGCCTGGACAGGGGGCAGCAATCAGCCCCAGCATTTT. The full variable domain, its missing parts supplied by reference TRBV30 and TRBJ1-5, is SQTIHQWPATLVQPVGSPLSLECTVEGTSNPNLYWYRQAAGRGLQLLFYSVGIGQISSEVPQNLSASRPQDRQFILSSKKLLLSDSGFYLCAWTGGSNQPQHFGDGTRLSIL.

V and J are TRBV6-1 and TRBJ1-5; possibly TRBD1 for D (5 bases). In germline, CDR1 is MNHNS, CDR2 SASEGT. Trimming pared 4 bases from V and 0 bases from J, leaving 16 bases between. The CDR3 covers 17 residues. Written as DNA, the CDR3 is TGTGCCAGCAGTGCAACAGGTAGCGGGTATAGCAATCAGCCCCAGCATTTT. It translates to CASSATGSGYSNQPQHF.

The chain is built from TRBV30 and TRBJ2-1; 7 nucleotides match TRBD1. This CDR3 is 16 amino acids long. Germline V gene lookup returns CDR1 GTSNPN and CDR2 SVGIG (reference sequence). The junction had 13 bases not matched to a gene; V was cut back by 0 bases and J by 8 bases. CDR3 DNA sequence: TGTGCCTGGAGTGTACAGGGGATTGGACAGCCCCATGAGCAGTTCTTC. Translated: CAWSVQGIGQPHEQFF.

The chain couples TRBV28 to TRBJ2-5, with D uncertain. CDR1 is MDHEN and CDR2 is SYDVKM in the germline V gene. The CDR3 loop spans 13 amino acids. Trimming shortened V by 6 bases and J by 5 bases, and 13 bases separated the two germline ends. The CDR3: CASREGLLETQYF. The CDR3 DNA follows: TGTGCCAGCAGGGAAGGCCTCTTGGAGACCCAGTACTTC.

The chain joins TRBV28 to TRBJ2-6, with D perhaps TRBD2 (6 bases). Germline V gene data show CDR1 as MDHEN and CDR2 as SYDVKM. This CDR3 contains 16 residues. V lost 5 bases and J 2 bases, leaving 13 bases between the germline ends. The CDR3 bases are TGTGCCAGCAGTCCCAGGAGGGTTCCTGGGGCCAACGTCCTGACTTTC. It translates to CASSPRRVPGANVLTF.

The chain recombines TRBV6-6 with TRBJ2-1, with D perhaps matching TRBD2 (6 bases). The CDR3 totals 13 residues. Looked up from germline, CDR1 is MNHNY and CDR2 is SVGAGI (reference sequence). V was shortened by 6 bases and J by 6 bases, with 12 bases between the two germline ends. The CDR3: CASSGTFINEQFF. In nucleotides, the CDR3 is TGTGCCAGCAGCGGGACTTTTATCAATGAGCAGTTCTTC.

The rearrangement links TRBV5-1 to TRBJ2-3; tentative D call: TRBD2 (5 bases). Germline V lookup: CDR1 SGHRS, CDR2 YFSETQ. This CDR3 spans 14 amino acids. V was cut by 2 bases and J by 2 bases, with 9 bases left in between. The CDR3 reads CASSFGLATDTQYF. The CDR3 DNA is TGCGCCAGCAGCTTTGGGCTAGCCACAGATACGCAGTATTTT.